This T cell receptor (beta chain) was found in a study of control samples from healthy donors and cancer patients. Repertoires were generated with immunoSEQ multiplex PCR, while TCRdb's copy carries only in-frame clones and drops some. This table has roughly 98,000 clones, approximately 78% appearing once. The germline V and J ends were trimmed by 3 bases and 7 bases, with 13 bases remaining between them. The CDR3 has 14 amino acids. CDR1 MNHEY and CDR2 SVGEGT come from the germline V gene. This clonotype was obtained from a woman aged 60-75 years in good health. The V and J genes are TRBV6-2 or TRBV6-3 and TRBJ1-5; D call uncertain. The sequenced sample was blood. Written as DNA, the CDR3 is TGTGCCAGCAGTTATTTTGGGAAAAGGCAGCCCCAGCATTTT. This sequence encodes CASSYFGKRQPQHF.